The rows below give T cell receptor beta chains drawn from one sample of a study of Graves' ophthalmopathy and Graves' hyperthyroidism. Each CDR3 protein is one row after TCRdb ran MiXCR on the multiplex PCR reads. The profile shows about 220,000 distinct CDR3 sequences, roughly 21% of them singletons. Sequenced: peripheral blood. These TCRs come from a woman between 45 and 65 years old with Graves' ophthalmopathy. The CDR3 runs from the conserved cysteine through the conserved F or W. A D gene is named only where the DNA matches it firmly. The size of a clone is reported for some rows only, either as once, few or many, or as a class for expanded clones.

J gene	V gene	clone size	D gene	CDR3 protein	CDR3 DNA
TRBJ1-1	TRBV4-1	.	.	CASSQDRRQGNTEAFF	TGCGCCAGCAGCCAAGATCGGAGGCAGGGGAACACTGAAGCTTTCTTT
TRBJ2-5	TRBV10-1	.	TRBD2	CASRGLVGQETQYF	TGCGCCAGCAGAGGACTAGTCGGCCAAGAGACCCAGTACTTC
TRBJ2-7	TRBV20-1	.	.	CSARDSRDSYEQYF	TGCAGTGCTAGAGATTCGAGGGACTCCTACGAGCAGTACTTC
TRBJ2-5	TRBV28	.	.	CASSGWVEAQYF	TGTGCCAGCAGTGGGTGGGTTGAAGCCCAGTACTTC
TRBJ2-1	TRBV19	many	TRBD2	CASTKQAGPSSYNEQFF	TGTGCCAGTACTAAGCAAGCGGGACCAAGCTCCTACAATGAGCAGTTCTTC
TRBJ1-1	TRBV7-9	.	TRBD1	CASSPRQGLTEAFF	TGTGCCAGCAGCCCACGACAGGGTCTCACTGAAGCTTTCTTT
TRBJ2-5	TRBV2	many	TRBD2	CASSSGTPGTQYF	TGTGCCAGCAGCAGCGGGACCCCGGGGACCCAGTACTTC
TRBJ2-5	TRBV5-1	many	.	CASSLAREETQYF	TGCGCCAGCAGCTTGGCCAGAGAGGAGACCCAGTACTTC
TRBJ1-1	TRBV20-1	many	.	CSASDSLHLNTEAFF	TGCAGTGCTAGTGACTCGCTGCATTTGAACACTGAAGCTTTCTTT
TRBJ1-6	TRBV7-3	many	.	CASSLTAVSTNSPLHF	TGTGCCAGCAGCTTAACCGCGGTGTCGACTAATTCACCCCTCCACTTT
TRBJ1-2	TRBV29-1	many	.	CSAADSVHGYTF	TGCAGCGCCGCGGACAGCGTTCATGGCTACACCTTC
TRBJ2-7	TRBV2	many	.	CASSYLGGTYEQYF	TGTGCCAGCAGTTACCTGGGCGGAACCTACGAGCAGTACTTC
TRBJ1-2	TRBV6-5	many	TRBD1	CASSYGQGTAHGYTF	TGTGCCAGCAGTTACGGGCAAGGGACAGCTCATGGCTACACCTTC
TRBJ1-3	TRBV12-3/TRBV12-4	many	.	CASSLRIDGNTIYF	TGTGCCAGCAGTTTAAGGATTGACGGAAACACCATATATTTT
TRBJ1-2	TRBV7-2	many	TRBD1	CASSFGQGVGYTF	TGTGCCAGCAGCTTCGGACAGGGGGTTGGCTACACCTTC
TRBJ1-1	TRBV28	many	.	CASSSLGFSMNTEAFF	TGTGCCAGCAGTTCTCTGGGATTCTCCATGAACACTGAAGCTTTCTTT
TRBJ2-5	TRBV5-6	many	TRBD1	CASSHDRAQETQYF	TGTGCCAGCAGCCACGACAGGGCGCAAGAGACCCAGTACTTC
TRBJ1-6	TRBV2	many	.	CASRKEGRGSPLHF	TGTGCCAGCAGGAAGGAGGGGAGAGGTTCACCCCTCCACTTT
TRBJ2-2	TRBV10-3	.	.	CAIRGSFGTGELFF	TGTGCCATCAGAGGAAGCTTTGGCACCGGGGAGCTGTTTTTT
TRBJ1-2	TRBV19	many	.	CASSTRDTRGYGYTF	TGTGCCAGTAGTACCCGGGACACGAGGGGCTATGGCTACACCTTC
TRBJ2-5	TRBV20-1	many	.	CSARLVTETQYF	TGCAGTGCGAGACTAGTAACGGAGACCCAGTACTTC
TRBJ2-5	TRBV30	many	.	CAWSMDLRETQYF	TGTGCCTGGAGTATGGACCTCAGGGAGACCCAGTACTTC
TRBJ2-7	TRBV29-1	many	.	CSVEGTSESGTYEQYF	TGCAGCGTTGAAGGGACCAGCGAAAGTGGCACCTACGAGCAGTACTTC
TRBJ2-7	TRBV5-1	many	TRBD2	CASSLLAAGPYEQYF	TGCGCCAGCAGCTTACTAGCGGCCGGTCCCTACGAGCAGTACTTC
TRBJ1-5	TRBV19	many	.	CASTDQFGGTGSSNQPQHF	TGTGCCAGTACGGACCAATTTGGGGGCACGGGGTCGAGCAATCAGCCCCAGCATTTT
TRBJ1-2	TRBV30	few	.	CAWKVQGISYTF	TGTGCCTGGAAAGTACAGGGTATTTCCTACACCTTC
TRBJ2-7	TRBV2	many	.	CASIYRAGLGEQYF	TGTGCCAGCATATACAGGGCGGGATTAGGCGAGCAGTACTTC
TRBJ2-3	TRBV27	.	.	CASSFLSRASTDTQYF	TGTGCCAGCAGTTTTCTATCGCGGGCCAGCACAGATACGCAGTATTTT
TRBJ2-7	TRBV28	many	.	CASSFEKEQYF	TGTGCCAGCAGTTTCGAAAAAGAGCAGTACTTC
TRBJ1-6	TRBV25-1	once	.	CASSEWVSSPLHF	TGTGCCAGCAGTGAATGGGTTAGTTCACCCCTCCACTTT
TRBJ1-5	TRBV5-5	.	TRBD1	CASGLGTGSTQPQHF	TGTGCCAGCGGCTTAGGGACAGGGAGTACGCAGCCCCAGCATTTT
TRBJ2-7	TRBV18	many	TRBD2	CASYQGGSSYEQYF	TGTGCCAGCTACCAGGGCGGGAGCTCCTACGAGCAGTACTTC
TRBJ1-1	TRBV6-1	many	TRBD1	CASSELQGVGAFF	TGTGCCAGCAGTGAATTACAGGGGGTTGGAGCTTTCTTT
TRBJ1-1	TRBV19	many	.	CASSITKNTEAFF	TGTGCCAGTAGTATAACGAAGAACACTGAAGCTTTCTTT
TRBJ1-1	TRBV5-1	few	TRBD1	CASSLGFWAGGAETEAFF	TGCGCCAGCAGCTTGGGATTTTGGGCAGGGGGCGCAGAAACTGAAGCTTTCTTT
TRBJ2-2	TRBV11-2	.	TRBD2	CASSATVAGGISGELFF	TGTGCCAGCAGCGCCACAGTAGCGGGAGGGATCTCCGGGGAGCTGTTTTTT
TRBJ2-7	TRBV10-3	.	TRBD2	CATQPTSGNEQYF	TGTGCCACCCAGCCTACTAGCGGGAACGAGCAGTACTTC
TRBJ1-2	TRBV13	once	.	CASSRSPTGNYGYTF	TGTGCCAGCAGCAGAAGCCCTACAGGCAACTATGGCTACACCTTC
TRBJ1-2	TRBV6-1	many	.	CASSVGGYGSGYTF	TGTGCCAGCAGTGTGGGGGGATATGGAAGTGGCTACACCTTC
TRBJ2-7	TRBV10-2	many	.	CASSESNPPRVYEQYF	TGCGCCAGCAGTGAGTCGAACCCGCCACGAGTCTACGAGCAGTACTTC
TRBJ2-5	TRBV12-3/TRBV12-4	many	TRBD1	CASSSGTAQETQYF	TGTGCCAGCAGTTCCGGGACAGCCCAAGAGACCCAGTACTTC
TRBJ2-7	TRBV6-2/TRBV6-3	.	.	CASIRSVGGYEQYF	TGTGCCAGCATACGATCCGTTGGGGGCTACGAGCAGTACTTC
TRBJ1-6	TRBV7-9	few	TRBD1	CASSSGTENSPLHF	TGTGCCAGCAGCTCCGGGACAGAGAATTCACCCCTCCACTTT
TRBJ2-5	TRBV6-5	.	.	CASSYTAPQESETQYF	TGTGCCAGCAGTTACACAGCCCCCCAGGAGTCGGAGACCCAGTACTTC
TRBJ1-6	TRBV28	.	TRBD1	CASSPTIPGQGDYNSPLHF	TGTGCCAGCAGTCCTACAATACCGGGACAGGGGGACTATAATTCACCCCTCCACTTT
TRBJ1-3	TRBV12-3/TRBV12-4	many	.	CASSTPERISGNTIYF	TGTGCCAGCAGTACCCCCGAACGTATCTCTGGAAACACCATATATTTT
TRBJ2-7	TRBV27	many	.	CASSPISRFEQYF	TGTGCCAGCAGCCCGATCTCACGGTTCGAGCAGTACTTC
TRBJ2-7	TRBV7-9	many	.	CASNLPGHF	TGTGCCAGCAACCTCCCAGGGCACTTC
TRBJ2-1	TRBV11-2	many	.	CASSLAGQHWEQFF	TGTGCCAGCAGCTTGGCGGGACAGCACTGGGAGCAGTTCTTC
TRBJ1-5	TRBV19	.	.	CASNPGPGVNQPQHF	TGTGCCAGTAATCCAGGTCCAGGGGTCAATCAGCCCCAGCATTTT
TRBJ2-5	TRBV5-1	many	TRBD2	CASSLGELAGTGETQYF	TGCGCCAGCAGCTTAGGGGAACTAGCGGGAACCGGAGAGACCCAGTACTTC
TRBJ2-2	TRBV4-1	.	.	CASSQDPSGQAKISRGELFF	TGCGCCAGCAGCCAAGACCCGAGTGGTCAGGCGAAGATATCAAGAGGGGAGCTGTTTTTT
TRBJ1-1	TRBV19	many	.	CASSRYANTEAFF	TGTGCCAGTAGTAGGTACGCAAACACTGAAGCTTTCTTT